Listed below are T cell receptor beta chains from one sample, sequenced in a study of shared clonotypes between healthy human individuals. Clones were read by immunoSEQ multiplex PCR, and TCRdb kept only the in-frame ones, dropping some. The table has about 2.3 million clones, less than 95% seen once. The sample comprised naive CD4+ T cells from PBMCs. Receptors originate from a man aged 18 to 30 in good health. Some clones in this sample may be carry-over from other donors' samples. Both conserved end residues are part of each CDR3. D genes are given only for firm matches. The size of a clone is reported for some rows only, either as once, few or many, or as a class for expanded clones.

>.|TRBJ2-5|TRBV5-4|.
TGTGCCAGCAGCTATTATTCGGGGACCCAGTACTTC
CASSYYSGTQYF
>TRBD2|TRBJ2-1|TRBV28|.
TGTGCCAGCAGTTTATTAGGGAGCGGGAGCTGGGGCAATGAGCAGTTCTTC
CASSLLGSGSWGNEQFF
>.|TRBJ2-7|TRBV19|few
TGTGCCAGTGGACCTAGACTCGGCTACGAGCAGTACTTC
CASGPRLGYEQYF
>.|TRBJ2-1|TRBV7-8|.
TGTGCCAGCAGTCGAGGACAGATTCAGGGGTACAATGAGCAGTTCTTC
CASSRGQIQGYNEQFF
>.|TRBJ2-5|TRBV6-5|.
TGTGCCAGCAGTTACCTCGGACAGGGAGGGGAGACCCAGTACTTC
CASSYLGQGGETQYF
>.|TRBJ2-3|TRBV5-8|.
TGTGCCAGCAGCTTGGCCAGTTACACAGATACGCAGTATTTT
CASSLASYTDTQYF
>.|TRBJ1-1|TRBV7-9|.
TGTGCCAGCAGACCCGACGCGACCTTCTTGAACACTGAAGCTTTCTTT
CASRPDATFLNTEAFF
>TRBD2|TRBJ2-1|TRBV29-1|.
TGCAGCGTTGGCGGGGAGGGGAGCTCCTACAATGAGCAGTTCTTC
CSVGGEGSSYNEQFF
>.|TRBJ2-3|TRBV15|.
TGTGCCACCAGCAGACGTCGACTGTCGGGAGATACGCAGTATTTT
CATSRRRLSGDTQYF
>TRBD2|TRBJ2-7|TRBV7-2|.
TGTGCCAGCAGTTTGTTTAGCGGGAGTTGGTACGAGCAGTACTTC
CASSLFSGSWYEQYF
>TRBD2|TRBJ2-7|TRBV25-1|.
TGTGCCAGCTGCGGGGGTAGCGGGATGAAGCAGTACTTC
CASCGGSGMKQYF
>TRBD1|TRBJ1-2|TRBV28|.
TGTGCCAGCAGAGTACAGGGGTATGGCTACACCTTC
CASRVQGYGYTF
>TRBD1|TRBJ1-4|TRBV11-2|.
TGTGCCAGCAGCCTGGACAGGGGAAAGCAAAAACTGTTTTTT
CASSLDRGKQKLFF
>TRBD1|TRBJ2-4|TRBV5-1|.
TGCGCCAGCAGCGCCGGGACAGGGAGGGACATTCAGTACTTC
CASSAGTGRDIQYF
>TRBD2|TRBJ2-1|TRBV5-4|.
TGTGCCAGCAGCTTGGAGACTAGCGGGAGGCACAATGAGCAGTTCTTC
CASSLETSGRHNEQFF
>.|TRBJ2-6|TRBV7-3|.
TGTGCCAGCAGCCCTAATCTCGGGCAAAACTCTGGGGCCAACGTCCTGACTTTC
CASSPNLGQNSGANVLTF
>TRBD2|TRBJ2-5|TRBV5-4|.
TGTGCCAGCAGCGATACTAGCGGACAAGAGACCCAGTACTTC
CASSDTSGQETQYF
>TRBD1|TRBJ2-1|TRBV7-2|.
TGTGCCAGCAGCTTTCCAGGGGGCTCATACAATGAGCAGTTCTTC
CASSFPGGSYNEQFF
>TRBD1|TRBJ2-2|TRBV7-9|.
TGTGCCAGCAGCAGCCGGGACAGAGAACATCTGAACACCGGGGAGCTGTTTTTT
CASSSRDREHLNTGELFF
>.|TRBJ2-1|TRBV5-6|.
TGTGCCAGCAGCTTGGGCATCTCCTACAATGAGCAGTTCTTC
CASSLGISYNEQFF
>TRBD1|TRBJ2-7|TRBV29-1|.
TGCAGCGCCAACCCTTGGGGGACAGGGAAGGGGGAGCAGTACTTC
CSANPWGTGKGEQYF
>TRBD2|TRBJ2-7|TRBV18|.
TGTGCCAGCTCACCTAATCTAGCGGGAGTAACCTACGAGCAGTACTTC
CASSPNLAGVTYEQYF
>TRBD2|TRBJ2-1|TRBV2|.
TGTGCCAGTGTTACCGGGACTAGCGGGATTGATGAGCAGTTCTTC
CASVTGTSGIDEQFF
>.|TRBJ2-5|TRBV4-3|.
TGCGCCAGCAGCCAAGATTTTGACACGAGGGGCCAGTACTTC
CASSQDFDTRGQYF